Below are 6 T cell receptor beta chains sequenced from a single sample in a study of T-cell memory formation after mild COVID-19. TCRdb recomputed calls from the 5' RACE reads with MiXCR, one row per CDR3 protein. The sample shows tens of thousands of distinct CDR3 sequences, about 6.1% of them seen only once. Sequenced material: PBMCs or a T cell subset sorted from them (not recorded which). The source is an adult who had mild COVID-19 (a few samples of this study predate the infection). Cell type and time point are not known.

This clonotype was seen repeatedly, ten times or more. CDR3 DNA: TGCGCCAGCAGCCAAGATCCTCCCTACCGACGGGATACGCAGTATTTT. Encoded protein: CASSQDPPYRRDTQYF. The rearrangement joins TRBV4-1 to TRBJ2-3, with D unclear. The germline V gene encodes CDR1 MGHRA and CDR2 YSYEKL. The CDR3 runs 16 residues. V was pared by 0 bases and J by 6 bases, with 16 bases between.

The V and J genes are TRBV14 and TRBJ2-7, with a weak D call TRBD1 (5 bases). The V and J ends lost 6 bases and 3 bases respectively, with 9 bases between them. The CDR3 runs to 12 residues. Germline V CDR1 and CDR2: SGHDN, FVKESK. The CDR3 DNA reads as TGTGCCAGCAGTCCCCAGGGCTACGAGCAGTACTTC. Amino acid sequence: CASSPQGYEQYF.

Many counts were recorded for this clonotype. The chain recombines TRBV9 with TRBJ2-7; 7 bases are a match to TRBD1. CDR1 is SGDLS and CDR2 is YYNGEE in the germline V gene. The CDR3 totals 14 residues. The J segment lost 0 bases and the V segment lost 4 bases, leaving 4 bases of the junction unmatched. The CDR3 sequence is CASSSQGSSYEQYF. The CDR3 bases are TGTGCCAGCAGCTCACAGGGGAGCTCCTACGAGCAGTACTTC.

V gene TRBV18 combines with J gene TRBJ1-1; D gene unclear. V lost 1 base to trimming and J lost 1 base, with 10 bases between them. The CDR3 consists of 15 residues. Germline V gene data show CDR1 as KGHSH and CDR2 as LQKENI. CDR3: CASSPLGRQNTEAFF. The CDR3 bases are TGTGCCAGCTCACCACTAGGACGGCAGAACACTGAAGCTTTCTTT. The full variable domain, rest sourced from reference TRBV18 and TRBJ1-1, is NAGVMQNPRHLVRRRGQEARLRCSPMKGHSHVYWYRQLPEEGLKFMVYLQKENIIDESGMPKERFSAEFPKEGPSILRIQQVVRGDSAAYFCASSPLGRQNTEAFFGQGTRLTVV.

This clonotype was counted only a few times. The chain is built from TRBV4-1 and TRBJ2-2; D possibly corresponds to TRBD2 (7 bases). V lost 4 bases, J lost 4 bases, and 13 bases lay in between. This CDR3 spans 15 amino acids. CDR1 and CDR2 (germline): MGHRA, YSYEKL. CDR3 loop: CASSRGGQITGELFF. Written as DNA, the CDR3 is TGCGCCAGCAGCCGGGGGGGGCAGATCACCGGGGAGCTGTTTTTT.

The chain recombines TRBV12-3 or TRBV12-4 with TRBJ1-1; 7 nucleotides line up with TRBD1. The CDR3 runs to 13 residues. The ends lost 5 bases at V and 11 bases at J; junction bases unmatched: 11. CDR3 sequence: CASSLTRQGKAFF. CDR3 sequence (DNA): TGTGCCAGCAGTCTTACCCGACAGGGCAAGGCTTTCTTT.